The rows below give T cell receptor beta chains drawn from one sample of a study of blood T cell repertoires in COVID-19. TCRdb keeps only in-frame clones here, not all; method: immunoSEQ multiplex PCR. The sample lists about 80,000 clones, 78% occurring once. The sequenced material came from peripheral blood. The receptor source for this set is a human donor in a cohort sampled during active COVID-19. Both conserved end residues are part of each CDR3. Fields, in order: J gene, CDR3 length, clone size, D gene, V gene, CDR3 protein, CDR3 DNA. A D gene is named only where the DNA matches it firmly. Not all rows give a size; the values are once, few, many and, for expanded clones, a class.

J gene: TRBJ2-5; CDR3 length: 13; clone size: .; D gene: TRBD2; V gene: TRBV11-2; CDR3 protein: CASSVAGEETQYF; CDR3 DNA: TGTGCCAGCAGCGTAGCGGGAGAAGAGACCCAGTACTTC
J gene: TRBJ1-1; CDR3 length: 10; clone size: .; D gene: .; V gene: TRBV10-1; CDR3 protein: CASRGRGAFF; CDR3 DNA: TGCGCCAGCAGGGGGAGGGGAGCTTTCTTT
J gene: TRBJ2-7; CDR3 length: 12; clone size: .; D gene: .; V gene: TRBV7-9; CDR3 protein: CASSPGEYEQYF; CDR3 DNA: TGTGCCAGCAGCCCCGGAGAGTACGAGCAGTACTTC
J gene: TRBJ1-3; CDR3 length: 14; clone size: .; D gene: TRBD1; V gene: TRBV5-1; CDR3 protein: CASSGTGAGNTIYF; CDR3 DNA: TGCGCCAGCAGCGGCACAGGGGCTGGAAACACCATATATTTT
J gene: TRBJ2-1; CDR3 length: 15; clone size: .; D gene: TRBD2; V gene: TRBV6-2/TRBV6-3; CDR3 protein: CASSRERGGPNEQFF; CDR3 DNA: TGTGCCAGCAGCCGGGAGCGGGGGGGCCCCAATGAGCAGTTCTTC
J gene: TRBJ2-3; CDR3 length: 16; clone size: .; D gene: .; V gene: TRBV5-1; CDR3 protein: CASSLGHGGFTDTQYF; CDR3 DNA: TGCGCCAGCAGCTTGGGACACGGCGGGTTCACAGATACGCAGTATTTT
J gene: TRBJ1-5; CDR3 length: 15; clone size: .; D gene: TRBD1; V gene: TRBV5-6; CDR3 protein: CASSRTGGGNQPQHF; CDR3 DNA: TGTGCCAGCAGCCGGACAGGGGGAGGCAATCAGCCCCAGCATTTT
J gene: TRBJ1-1; CDR3 length: 14; clone size: .; D gene: .; V gene: TRBV5-1; CDR3 protein: CASSPQGLNTEAFF; CDR3 DNA: TGCGCCAGCAGCCCTCAGGGGCTAAACACTGAAGCTTTCTTT
J gene: TRBJ2-1; CDR3 length: 13; clone size: few; D gene: .; V gene: TRBV12-5; CDR3 protein: CASAPDGNYEQFF; CDR3 DNA: TGTGCTAGTGCCCCCGACGGGAACTATGAGCAGTTCTTC
J gene: TRBJ1-2; CDR3 length: 14; clone size: .; D gene: .; V gene: TRBV19; CDR3 protein: CASSSLDRDYGYTF; CDR3 DNA: TGTGCCAGTAGTTCGCTAGACAGAGACTATGGCTACACCTTC
J gene: TRBJ1-1; CDR3 length: 13; clone size: .; D gene: .; V gene: TRBV28; CDR3 protein: CASTQEVNTEAFF; CDR3 DNA: TGTGCCAGCACCCAGGAAGTGAACACTGAAGCTTTCTTT
J gene: TRBJ2-5; CDR3 length: 15; clone size: .; D gene: .; V gene: TRBV24-1; CDR3 protein: CATSDLPSGQETQYF; CDR3 DNA: TGTGCCACCAGTGATTTGCCCAGCGGGCAAGAGACCCAGTACTTC
J gene: TRBJ1-2; CDR3 length: 15; clone size: .; D gene: TRBD1; V gene: TRBV19; CDR3 protein: CASNYPGTGSYGYTF; CDR3 DNA: TGTGCCAGTAATTACCCCGGGACAGGGAGCTATGGCTACACCTTC
J gene: TRBJ2-1; CDR3 length: 14; clone size: .; D gene: .; V gene: TRBV28; CDR3 protein: CASSFAGSYNEQFF; CDR3 DNA: TGTGCCAGCAGTTTCGCGGGCTCCTACAATGAGCAGTTCTTC
J gene: TRBJ2-7; CDR3 length: 13; clone size: .; D gene: TRBD1; V gene: TRBV29-1; CDR3 protein: CSVWTGGSYEQYF; CDR3 DNA: TGCAGCGTTTGGACAGGGGGTTCCTACGAGCAGTACTTC
J gene: TRBJ1-3; CDR3 length: 15; clone size: .; D gene: TRBD1; V gene: TRBV6-5; CDR3 protein: CASSPGTGGGNTIYF; CDR3 DNA: TGTGCCAGCAGTCCAGGGACAGGGGGGGGAAACACCATATATTTT
J gene: TRBJ1-5; CDR3 length: 13; clone size: once; D gene: .; V gene: TRBV6-5; CDR3 protein: CASSLNRNQPQHF; CDR3 DNA: TGTGCCAGCAGTTTGAACAGAAATCAGCCCCAGCATTTT
J gene: TRBJ1-1; CDR3 length: 15; clone size: .; D gene: .; V gene: TRBV9; CDR3 protein: CASSPTGVKNTEAFF; CDR3 DNA: TGTGCCAGCAGCCCTACCGGGGTGAAGAACACTGAAGCTTTCTTT
J gene: TRBJ2-5; CDR3 length: 15; clone size: once; D gene: .; V gene: TRBV11-1; CDR3 protein: CASSLSQGTQETQYF; CDR3 DNA: TGTGCCAGCAGCTTATCCCAGGGGACCCAAGAGACCCAGTACTTC
J gene: TRBJ1-2; CDR3 length: 14; clone size: .; D gene: TRBD1; V gene: TRBV19; CDR3 protein: CASSGDRGFYGYTF; CDR3 DNA: TGTGCCAGTAGTGGGGACAGGGGGTTCTATGGCTACACCTTC
J gene: TRBJ1-1; CDR3 length: 15; clone size: .; D gene: TRBD1; V gene: TRBV6-1; CDR3 protein: CASSEYGTGKIEAFF; CDR3 DNA: TGTGCCAGCAGTGAATACGGGACAGGAAAGATTGAAGCTTTCTTT
J gene: TRBJ2-3; CDR3 length: 16; clone size: .; D gene: TRBD2; V gene: TRBV9; CDR3 protein: CASSVGWTSGEDTQYF; CDR3 DNA: TGTGCCAGCAGCGTAGGGTGGACTAGCGGGGAAGATACGCAGTATTTT
J gene: TRBJ2-3; CDR3 length: 14; clone size: few; D gene: .; V gene: TRBV30; CDR3 protein: CAWSALGSTDTQYF; CDR3 DNA: TGTGCCTGGAGTGCCCTAGGTAGCACAGATACGCAGTATTTT
J gene: TRBJ2-5; CDR3 length: 16; clone size: .; D gene: .; V gene: TRBV7-9; CDR3 protein: CASSIFRMARAETQYF; CDR3 DNA: TGTGCCAGCAGCATATTCAGGATGGCCAGAGCAGAGACCCAGTACTTC
J gene: TRBJ2-5; CDR3 length: 17; clone size: .; D gene: TRBD2; V gene: TRBV11-2; CDR3 protein: CASSLGTSGSWTETQYF; CDR3 DNA: TGTGCCAGCAGCTTGGGGACTAGCGGGAGTTGGACGGAGACCCAGTACTTC
J gene: TRBJ1-3; CDR3 length: 15; clone size: .; D gene: .; V gene: TRBV29-1; CDR3 protein: CSVEEGLISGNTIYF; CDR3 DNA: TGCAGCGTTGAGGAGGGCCTAATCTCTGGAAACACCATATATTTT
J gene: TRBJ1-2; CDR3 length: 17; clone size: .; D gene: TRBD1; V gene: TRBV3-1/TRBV3-2; CDR3 protein: CASSLTGGLKSSYGYTF; CDR3 DNA: TGTGCCAGCAGCCTAACAGGGGGCCTAAAGTCTAGCTATGGCTACACCTTC
J gene: TRBJ1-5; CDR3 length: 14; clone size: .; D gene: .; V gene: TRBV6-5; CDR3 protein: CASWGEYSNQPQHF; CDR3 DNA: TGTGCCTCTTGGGGGGAATATAGCAATCAGCCCCAGCATTTT
J gene: TRBJ2-3; CDR3 length: 17; clone size: .; D gene: TRBD2; V gene: TRBV2; CDR3 protein: CASRDGTSGTTTDTQYF; CDR3 DNA: TGTGCCAGCAGAGACGGGACTAGCGGGACCACCACAGATACGCAGTATTTT
J gene: TRBJ2-5; CDR3 length: 18; clone size: .; D gene: TRBD2; V gene: TRBV7-8; CDR3 protein: CASSLALAGGSDEETQYF; CDR3 DNA: TGTGCCAGCAGCTTAGCGCTAGCGGGGGGGTCTGACGAAGAGACCCAGTACTTC
J gene: TRBJ1-6; CDR3 length: 15; clone size: .; D gene: .; V gene: TRBV7-8; CDR3 protein: CASRKWGGYNSPLHF; CDR3 DNA: TGTGCCAGCAGAAAGTGGGGGGGCTATAATTCACCCCTCCACTTT
J gene: TRBJ2-1; CDR3 length: 17; clone size: .; D gene: TRBD2; V gene: TRBV3-1/TRBV3-2; CDR3 protein: CASSHRLAGGPGNEQFF; CDR3 DNA: TGTGCCAGCAGCCACAGACTAGCGGGGGGGCCCGGCAATGAGCAGTTCTTC
J gene: TRBJ1-1; CDR3 length: 12; clone size: .; D gene: .; V gene: TRBV18; CDR3 protein: CASSAGSTEAFF; CDR3 DNA: TGTGCCAGCTCCGCAGGGTCAACTGAAGCTTTCTTT
J gene: TRBJ2-2; CDR3 length: 12; clone size: .; D gene: .; V gene: TRBV29-1; CDR3 protein: CSVGQGTGELFF; CDR3 DNA: TGCAGCGTAGGGCAGGGTACCGGGGAGCTGTTTTTT
J gene: TRBJ2-1; CDR3 length: 14; clone size: once; D gene: TRBD2; V gene: TRBV3-1/TRBV3-2; CDR3 protein: CASKGLAGHNEQFF; CDR3 DNA: TGTGCCAGCAAGGGACTAGCGGGGCACAATGAGCAGTTCTTC
J gene: TRBJ1-1; CDR3 length: 13; clone size: .; D gene: TRBD1; V gene: TRBV29-1; CDR3 protein: CSSKGTGNTEAFF; CDR3 DNA: TGCAGCTCCAAGGGGACAGGGAACACTGAAGCTTTCTTT